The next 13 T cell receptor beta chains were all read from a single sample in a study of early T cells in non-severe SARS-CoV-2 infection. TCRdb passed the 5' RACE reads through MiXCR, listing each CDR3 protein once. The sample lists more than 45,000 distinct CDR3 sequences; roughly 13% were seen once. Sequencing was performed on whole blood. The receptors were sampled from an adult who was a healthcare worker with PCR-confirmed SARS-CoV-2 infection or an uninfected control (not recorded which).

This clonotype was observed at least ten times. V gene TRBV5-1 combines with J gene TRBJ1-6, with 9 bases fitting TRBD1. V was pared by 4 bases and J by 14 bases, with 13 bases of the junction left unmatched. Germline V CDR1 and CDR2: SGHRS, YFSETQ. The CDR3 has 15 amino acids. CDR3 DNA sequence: TGCGCCAGCAGCGGCGGGACAGGGAGGCAGGGGGCCCTCCACTTT. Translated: CASSGGTGRQGALHF.

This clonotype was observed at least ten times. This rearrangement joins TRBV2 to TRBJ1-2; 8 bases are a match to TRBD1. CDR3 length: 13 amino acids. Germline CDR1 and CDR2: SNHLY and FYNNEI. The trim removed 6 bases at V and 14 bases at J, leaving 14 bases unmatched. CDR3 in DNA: TGTGCCAGCAGCGAGTACACGACAGGGGTTTTGACCTTC. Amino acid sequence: CASSEYTTGVLTF. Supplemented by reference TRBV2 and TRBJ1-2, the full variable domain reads EPEVTQTPSHQVTQMGQEVILRCVPISNHLYFYWYRQILGQKVEFLVSFYNNEISEKSEIFDDQFSVERPDGSNFTLKIRSTKLEDSAMYFCASSEYTTGVLTFGSGTRLTVV.

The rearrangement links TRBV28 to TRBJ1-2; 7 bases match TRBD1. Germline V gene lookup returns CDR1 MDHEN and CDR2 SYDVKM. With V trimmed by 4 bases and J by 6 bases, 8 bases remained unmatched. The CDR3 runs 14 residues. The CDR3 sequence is CASSSTRTGDGYTF. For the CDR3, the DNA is TGTGCCAGCAGTTCCACACGAACAGGGGATGGCTACACCTTC.

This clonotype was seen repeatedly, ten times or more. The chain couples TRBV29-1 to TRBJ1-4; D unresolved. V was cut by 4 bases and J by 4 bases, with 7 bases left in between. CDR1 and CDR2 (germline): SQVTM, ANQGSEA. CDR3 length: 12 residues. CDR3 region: CSVGGLNEKLFF. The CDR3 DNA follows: TGCAGCGTTGGTGGACTTAATGAAAAACTGTTTTTT.

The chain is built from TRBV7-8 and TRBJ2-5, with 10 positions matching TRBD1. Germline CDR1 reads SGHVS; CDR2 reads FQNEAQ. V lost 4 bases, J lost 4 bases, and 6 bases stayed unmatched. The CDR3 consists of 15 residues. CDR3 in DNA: TGTGCCAGCAGCTGGGGACAGGGGATTAGAGAGACCCAGTACTTC. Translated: CASSWGQGIRETQYF.

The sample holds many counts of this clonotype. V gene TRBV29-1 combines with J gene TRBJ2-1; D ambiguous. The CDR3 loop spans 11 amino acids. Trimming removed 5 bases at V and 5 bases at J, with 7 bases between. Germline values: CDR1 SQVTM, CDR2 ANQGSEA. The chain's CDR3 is CSVRTDNEQFF. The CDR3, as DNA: TGCAGCGTTCGTACTGACAATGAGCAGTTCTTC.

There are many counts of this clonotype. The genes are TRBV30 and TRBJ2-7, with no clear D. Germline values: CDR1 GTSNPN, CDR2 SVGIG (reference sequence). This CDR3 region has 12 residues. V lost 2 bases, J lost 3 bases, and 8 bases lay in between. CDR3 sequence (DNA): TGTGCCTGGAGTACCGACCGCTACGAGCAGTACTTC. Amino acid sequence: CAWSTDRYEQYF.

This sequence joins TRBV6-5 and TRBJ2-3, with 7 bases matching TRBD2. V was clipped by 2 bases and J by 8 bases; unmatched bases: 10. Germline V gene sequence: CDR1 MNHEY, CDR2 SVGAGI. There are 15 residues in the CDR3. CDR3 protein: CASSYQGGSQRTQYF. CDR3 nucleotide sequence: TGTGCCAGCAGTTACCAGGGCGGGAGTCAGCGTACGCAGTATTTT.

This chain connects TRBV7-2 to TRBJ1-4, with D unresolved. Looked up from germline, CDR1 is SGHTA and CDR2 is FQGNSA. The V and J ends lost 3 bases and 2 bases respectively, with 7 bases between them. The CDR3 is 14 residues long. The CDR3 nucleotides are TGTGCCAGCAGCTTTCCCGGGACTAATGAAAAACTGTTTTTT. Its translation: CASSFPGTNEKLFF.

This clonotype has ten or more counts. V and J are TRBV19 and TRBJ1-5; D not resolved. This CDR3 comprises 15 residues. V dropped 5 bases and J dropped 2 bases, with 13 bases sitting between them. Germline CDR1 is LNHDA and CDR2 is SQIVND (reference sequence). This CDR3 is CASSPSPSGNQPQHF. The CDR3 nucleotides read TGTGCCAGTAGTCCGAGTCCGTCGGGCAATCAGCCCCAGCATTTT.

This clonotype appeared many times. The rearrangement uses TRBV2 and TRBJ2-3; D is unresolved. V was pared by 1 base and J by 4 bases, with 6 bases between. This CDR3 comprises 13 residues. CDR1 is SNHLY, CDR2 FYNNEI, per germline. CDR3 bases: TGTGCCAGCAGTGAAGTTCGGTCAGATACGCAGTATTTT. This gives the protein CASSEVRSDTQYF.

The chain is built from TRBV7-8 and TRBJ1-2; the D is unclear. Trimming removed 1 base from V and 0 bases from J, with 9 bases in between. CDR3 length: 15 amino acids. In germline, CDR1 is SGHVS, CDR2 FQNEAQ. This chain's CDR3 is CASSLGPSANYGYTF. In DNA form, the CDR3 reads TGTGCCAGCAGCTTAGGGCCCTCAGCTAACTATGGCTACACCTTC. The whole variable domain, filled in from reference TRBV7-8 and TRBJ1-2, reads GAGVSQSPRYKVAKRGQDVALRCDPISGHVSLFWYQQALGQGPEFLTYFQNEAQLDKSGLPSDRFFAERPEGSVSTLKIQRTQQEDSAVYLCASSLGPSANYGYTFGSGTRLTVV.

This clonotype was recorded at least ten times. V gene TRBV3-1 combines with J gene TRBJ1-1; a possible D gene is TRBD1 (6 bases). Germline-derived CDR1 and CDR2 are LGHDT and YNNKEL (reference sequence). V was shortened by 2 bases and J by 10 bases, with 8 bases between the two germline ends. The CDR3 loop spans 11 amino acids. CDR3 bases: TGTGCCAGCAGCCAAACAGGGACAGCTTTCTTT. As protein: CASSQTGTAFF.